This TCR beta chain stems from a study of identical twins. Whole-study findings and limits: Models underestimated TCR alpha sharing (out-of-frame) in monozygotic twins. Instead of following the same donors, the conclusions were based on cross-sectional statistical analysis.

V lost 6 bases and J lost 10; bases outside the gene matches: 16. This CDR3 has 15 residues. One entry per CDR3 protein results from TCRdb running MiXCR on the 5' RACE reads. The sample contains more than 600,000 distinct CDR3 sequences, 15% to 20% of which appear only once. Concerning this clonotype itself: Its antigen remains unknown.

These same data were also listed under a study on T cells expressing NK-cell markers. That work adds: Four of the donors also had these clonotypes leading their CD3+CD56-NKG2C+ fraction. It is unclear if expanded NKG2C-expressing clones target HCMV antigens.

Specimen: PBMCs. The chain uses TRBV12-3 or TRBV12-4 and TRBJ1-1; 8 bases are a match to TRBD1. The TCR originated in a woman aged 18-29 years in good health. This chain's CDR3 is CASRPGQVNTRAAFF. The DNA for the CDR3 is TGTGCCAGCAGACCGGGACAGGTAAACACCCGGGCAGCTTTCTTT.